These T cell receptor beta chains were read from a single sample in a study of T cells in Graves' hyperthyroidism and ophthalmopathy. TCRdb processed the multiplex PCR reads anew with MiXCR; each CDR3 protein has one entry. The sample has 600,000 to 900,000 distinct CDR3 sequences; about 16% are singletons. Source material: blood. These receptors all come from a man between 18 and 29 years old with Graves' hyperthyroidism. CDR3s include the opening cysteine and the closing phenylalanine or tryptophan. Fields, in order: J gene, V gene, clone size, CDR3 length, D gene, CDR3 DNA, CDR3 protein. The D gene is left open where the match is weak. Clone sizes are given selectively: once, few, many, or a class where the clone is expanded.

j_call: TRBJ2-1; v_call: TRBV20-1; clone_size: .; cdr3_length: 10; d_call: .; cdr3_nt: TGCAGTGTAGACTACAATGAGCAGTTCTTC; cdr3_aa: CSVDYNEQFF
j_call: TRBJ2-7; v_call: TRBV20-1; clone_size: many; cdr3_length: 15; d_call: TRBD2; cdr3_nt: TGCAGTGCTCGGGGGGTCCGAGGGAGCTCCTACGAGCAGTACTTC; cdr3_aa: CSARGVRGSSYEQYF
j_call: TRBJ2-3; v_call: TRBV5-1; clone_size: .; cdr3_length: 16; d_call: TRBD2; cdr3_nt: TGCGCCAGCAGCCCACAACTAGCGGAAGTTGGAGATACGCAGTATTTT; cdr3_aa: CASSPQLAEVGDTQYF
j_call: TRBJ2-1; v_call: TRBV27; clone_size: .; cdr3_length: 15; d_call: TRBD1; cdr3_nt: TGTGCCAGCAGTGCAATTGACAGGGCGAACAATGAGCAGTTCTTC; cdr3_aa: CASSAIDRANNEQFF
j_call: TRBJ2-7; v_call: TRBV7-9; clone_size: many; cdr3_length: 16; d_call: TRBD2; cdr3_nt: TGTGCCAGCAGCTCGACCACTAGCGGGGGTTCCTACGAGCAGTACTTC; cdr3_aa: CASSSTTSGGSYEQYF
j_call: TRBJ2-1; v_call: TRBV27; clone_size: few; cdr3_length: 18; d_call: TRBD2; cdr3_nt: TGTGCCAGCAGTACCAGGGACCTGACTAGCGGGAGGGTGCATGAGCAGTTCTTC; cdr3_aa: CASSTRDLTSGRVHEQFF
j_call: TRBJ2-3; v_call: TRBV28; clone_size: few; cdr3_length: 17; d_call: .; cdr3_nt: TGTGCCAGCAGCCCCCGGGGGACGGCTCCGTCCACAGATACGCAGTATTTT; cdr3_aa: CASSPRGTAPSTDTQYF
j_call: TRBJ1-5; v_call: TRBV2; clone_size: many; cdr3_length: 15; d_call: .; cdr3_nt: TGTGCCAGCAGTCCCCCGGACATTAGCAATCAGCCCCAGCATTTT; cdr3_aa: CASSPPDISNQPQHF
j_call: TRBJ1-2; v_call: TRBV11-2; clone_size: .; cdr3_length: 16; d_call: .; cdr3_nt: TGTGCCAGCAGCTTAGTTTCAGGGAACACTAACTATGGCTACACCTTC; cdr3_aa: CASSLVSGNTNYGYTF
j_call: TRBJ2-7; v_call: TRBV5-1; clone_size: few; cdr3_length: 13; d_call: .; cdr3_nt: TGCGCCAGCGCTGAACACAGCCGGTACGAGCAGTACTTC; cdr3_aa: CASAEHSRYEQYF
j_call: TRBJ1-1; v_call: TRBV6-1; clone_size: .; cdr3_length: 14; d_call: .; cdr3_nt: TGTGCCAGCAGTGAACTAACAGGGAACACTGAAGCTTTCTTT; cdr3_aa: CASSELTGNTEAFF
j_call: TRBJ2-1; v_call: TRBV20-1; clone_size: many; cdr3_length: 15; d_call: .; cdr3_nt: TGCAGTGCTAGACGTCTGCGGAGCTCCTACAATGAGCAGTTCTTC; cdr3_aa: CSARRLRSSYNEQFF
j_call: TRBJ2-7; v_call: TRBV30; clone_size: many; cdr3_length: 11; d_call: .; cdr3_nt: TGTGCCTACGAGAAGTCCTACGAGCAGTACTTC; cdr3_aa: CAYEKSYEQYF
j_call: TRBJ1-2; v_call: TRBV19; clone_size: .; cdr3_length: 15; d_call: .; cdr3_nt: TGTGCCAGTAGTATAGTATACACCGACGCCTATGACTACACCTTC; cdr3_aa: CASSIVYTDAYDYTF
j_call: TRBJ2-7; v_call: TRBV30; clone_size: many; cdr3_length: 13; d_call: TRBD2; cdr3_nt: TGTGCCTGGTCCGGGACTAGCAGCTACGAGCAGTACTTC; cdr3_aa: CAWSGTSSYEQYF
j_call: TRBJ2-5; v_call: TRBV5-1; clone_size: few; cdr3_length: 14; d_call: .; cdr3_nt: TGCGCCAGCAGTCGCATACACGGGACGGAGACCCAGTACTTC; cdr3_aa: CASSRIHGTETQYF
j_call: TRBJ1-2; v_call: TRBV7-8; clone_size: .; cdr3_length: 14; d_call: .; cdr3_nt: TGTGCCAGCAGCGGATCCACCGTTGGCTATGGCTACACCTTC; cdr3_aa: CASSGSTVGYGYTF
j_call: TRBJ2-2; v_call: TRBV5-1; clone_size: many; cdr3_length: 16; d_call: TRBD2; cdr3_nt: TGCGCCAGCAGCTTGGGGCTAGCGGCGAACACCGGGGAGCTGTTTTTT; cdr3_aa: CASSLGLAANTGELFF
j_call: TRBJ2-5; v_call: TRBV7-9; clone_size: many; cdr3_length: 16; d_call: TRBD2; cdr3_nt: TGTGCCAGCAGCTTAGTGTATCCCCGGGGGGAAGAGACCCAGTACTTC; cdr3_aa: CASSLVYPRGEETQYF
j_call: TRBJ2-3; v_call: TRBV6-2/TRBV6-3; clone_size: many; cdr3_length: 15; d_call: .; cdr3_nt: TGTGCCAGCACCGACAGGAATGGGGGCACAGATACGCAGTATTTT; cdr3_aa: CASTDRNGGTDTQYF
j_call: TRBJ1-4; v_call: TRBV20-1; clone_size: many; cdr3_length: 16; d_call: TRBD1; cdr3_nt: TGCAGTGCCATAGACAGGGGTGGTGGCACTAATGAAAAACTGTTTTTT; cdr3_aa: CSAIDRGGGTNEKLFF
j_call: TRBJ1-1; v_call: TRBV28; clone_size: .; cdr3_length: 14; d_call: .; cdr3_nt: TGTGCCACCTTCTGGGGCGGGAGGAACACTGAAGCTTTCTTT; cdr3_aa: CATFWGGRNTEAFF
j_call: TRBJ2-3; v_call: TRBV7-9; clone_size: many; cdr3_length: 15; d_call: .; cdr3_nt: TGTGCCAGCAGTTCATACCGGGACATCACAGATACGCAGTATTTT; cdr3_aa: CASSSYRDITDTQYF
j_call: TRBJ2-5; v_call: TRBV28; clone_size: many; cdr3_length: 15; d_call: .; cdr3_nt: TGTGCCAGCACCTCACCGCTAGGGGGGGGGGAGACCCAGTACTTC; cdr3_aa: CASTSPLGGGETQYF
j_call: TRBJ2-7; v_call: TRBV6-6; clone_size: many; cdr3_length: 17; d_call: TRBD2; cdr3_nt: TGTGCCAGCAGTTACTCGAAATGGGCTAGCGGAGATTACGAGCAGTACTTC; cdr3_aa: CASSYSKWASGDYEQYF
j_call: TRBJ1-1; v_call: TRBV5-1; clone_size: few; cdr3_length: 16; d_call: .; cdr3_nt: TGCGCCAGCAGCTTGGGAATAGGGGCAACGAACACTGAAGCTTTCTTT; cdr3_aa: CASSLGIGATNTEAFF
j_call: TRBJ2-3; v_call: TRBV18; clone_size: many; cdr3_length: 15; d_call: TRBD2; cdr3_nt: TGTGCCAGCTCACCTTCGAGCGGGGCCACAGATACGCAGTATTTT; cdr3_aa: CASSPSSGATDTQYF
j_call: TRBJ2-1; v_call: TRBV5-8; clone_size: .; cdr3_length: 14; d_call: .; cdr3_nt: TGTGCCAGCAGCTCAGCCCCCAGCGGGAATGAGCAGTTCTTC; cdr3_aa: CASSSAPSGNEQFF
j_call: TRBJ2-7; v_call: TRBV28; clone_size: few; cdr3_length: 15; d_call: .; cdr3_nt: TGTGCCAGCAGTTCTCTGAGCGGTAACTCCTACGAGCAGTACTTC; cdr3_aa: CASSSLSGNSYEQYF
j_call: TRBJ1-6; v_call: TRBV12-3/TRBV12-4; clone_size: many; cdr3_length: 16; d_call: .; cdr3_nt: TGTGCCAGCAGTTTATCTGCAGGGCAGTATAATTCACCCCTCCACTTT; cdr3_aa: CASSLSAGQYNSPLHF
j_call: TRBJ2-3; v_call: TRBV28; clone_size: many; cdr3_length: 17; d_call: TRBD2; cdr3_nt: TGTGCCAGCAGTTTTCCCCCGGGGGGTGGTGGCACAGATACGCAGTATTTT; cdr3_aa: CASSFPPGGGGTDTQYF